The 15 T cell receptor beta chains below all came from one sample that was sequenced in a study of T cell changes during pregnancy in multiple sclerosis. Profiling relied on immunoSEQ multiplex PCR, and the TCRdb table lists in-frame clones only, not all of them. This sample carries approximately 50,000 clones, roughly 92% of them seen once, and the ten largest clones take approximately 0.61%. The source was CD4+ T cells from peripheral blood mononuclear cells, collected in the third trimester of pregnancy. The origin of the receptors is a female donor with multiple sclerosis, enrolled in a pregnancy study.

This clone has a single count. CDR3 sequence (DNA): TGTGCCAGTAGTATCGGACAGCCCTACGAGCAGTACTTC. Amino acids: CASSIGQPYEQYF. This chain connects TRBV19 to TRBJ2-7; D is possibly TRBD1 (6 bases). There are 13 residues in the CDR3. Germline CDR1 is LNHDA and CDR2 is SQIVND (reference sequence). The V end was cut by 3 bases, the J end by 2 bases, with 8 bases between.

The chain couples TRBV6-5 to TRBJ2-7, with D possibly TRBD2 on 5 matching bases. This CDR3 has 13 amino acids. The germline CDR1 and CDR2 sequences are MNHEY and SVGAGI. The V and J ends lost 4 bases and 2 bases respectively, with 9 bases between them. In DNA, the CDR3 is TGTGCCAGCAGTTTAGAACTAGCCTACGAGCAGTACTTC. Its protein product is CASSLELAYEQYF.

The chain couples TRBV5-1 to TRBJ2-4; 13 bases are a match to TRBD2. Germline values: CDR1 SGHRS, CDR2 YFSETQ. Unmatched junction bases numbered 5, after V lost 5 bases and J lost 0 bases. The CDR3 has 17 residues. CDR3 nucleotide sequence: TGCGCCAGCAGGGAGGGACTAGCGGGAATAGCCAAAAACATTCAGTACTTC. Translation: CASREGLAGIAKNIQYF.

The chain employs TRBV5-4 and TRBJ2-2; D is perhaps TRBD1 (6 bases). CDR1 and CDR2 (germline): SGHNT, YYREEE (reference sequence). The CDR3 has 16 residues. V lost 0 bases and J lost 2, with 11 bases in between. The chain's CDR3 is CASSLDRAFNTGELFF. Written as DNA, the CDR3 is TGTGCCAGCAGCTTGGACAGGGCTTTTAACACCGGGGAGCTGTTTTTT.

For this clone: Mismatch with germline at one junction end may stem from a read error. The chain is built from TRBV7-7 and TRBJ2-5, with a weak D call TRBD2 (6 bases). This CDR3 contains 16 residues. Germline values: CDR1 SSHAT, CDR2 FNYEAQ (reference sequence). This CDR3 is CASSFARLGGSETQYF. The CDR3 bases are TGTGCTAGCAGCTTCGCACGACTAGGAGGTTCGGAGACCCAGTACTTC.

The CDR3 bases are TGTGCCAGCAGCTTAATGGTGGGACAGCCATACGAGCAGTACTTC. It translates to CASSLMVGQPYEQYF. The chain joins TRBV7-2 to TRBJ2-7; 7 bases fit TRBD1. This CDR3 has 15 amino acids. Germline loops: CDR1 SGHTA, CDR2 FQGNSA. V shed 2 bases and J 4 bases; nucleotides not matched to a gene: 8.

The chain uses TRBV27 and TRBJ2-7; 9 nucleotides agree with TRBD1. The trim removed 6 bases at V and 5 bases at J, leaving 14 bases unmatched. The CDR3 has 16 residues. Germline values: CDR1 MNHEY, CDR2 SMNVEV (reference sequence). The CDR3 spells CASSPIPGTGSHEQYF. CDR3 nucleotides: TGTGCCAGCAGCCCTATCCCCGGGACAGGGTCCCACGAGCAGTACTTC.

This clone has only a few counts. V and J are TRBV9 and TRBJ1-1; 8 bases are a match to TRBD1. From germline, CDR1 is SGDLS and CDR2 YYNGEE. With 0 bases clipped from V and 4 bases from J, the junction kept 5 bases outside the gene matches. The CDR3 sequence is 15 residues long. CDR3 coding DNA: TGTGCCAGCAGCGTAGATTTAGGACAGGGCACTGAAGCTTTCTTT. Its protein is CASSVDLGQGTEAFF.

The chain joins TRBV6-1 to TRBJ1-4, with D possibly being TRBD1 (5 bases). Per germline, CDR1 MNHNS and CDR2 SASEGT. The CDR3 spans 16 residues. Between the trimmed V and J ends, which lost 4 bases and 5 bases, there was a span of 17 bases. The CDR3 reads CASSVGRGTNNEKLFF. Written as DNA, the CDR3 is TGTGCCAGCAGTGTTGGGCGGGGGACGAACAATGAAAAACTGTTTTTT.

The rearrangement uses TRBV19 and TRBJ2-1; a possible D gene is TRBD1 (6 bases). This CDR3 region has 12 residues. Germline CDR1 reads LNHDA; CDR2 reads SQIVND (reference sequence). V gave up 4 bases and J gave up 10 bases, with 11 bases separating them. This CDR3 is CASSTRRGEQFF. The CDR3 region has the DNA TGTGCCAGTAGTACCCGAAGGGGGGAGCAGTTCTTC.

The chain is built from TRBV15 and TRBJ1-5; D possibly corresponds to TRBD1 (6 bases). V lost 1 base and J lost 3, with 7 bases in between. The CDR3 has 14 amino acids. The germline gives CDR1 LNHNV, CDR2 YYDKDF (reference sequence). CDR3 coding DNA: TGTGCCACCAGCAGAGTGGGGGCCAATCAGCCCCAGCATTTT. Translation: CATSRVGANQPQHF.

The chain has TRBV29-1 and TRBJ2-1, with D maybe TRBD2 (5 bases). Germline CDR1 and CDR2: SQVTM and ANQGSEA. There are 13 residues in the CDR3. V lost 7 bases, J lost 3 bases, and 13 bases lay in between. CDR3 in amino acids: CSGGLALYNEQFF. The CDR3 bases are TGCAGCGGGGGTCTAGCCCTCTACAATGAGCAGTTCTTC.

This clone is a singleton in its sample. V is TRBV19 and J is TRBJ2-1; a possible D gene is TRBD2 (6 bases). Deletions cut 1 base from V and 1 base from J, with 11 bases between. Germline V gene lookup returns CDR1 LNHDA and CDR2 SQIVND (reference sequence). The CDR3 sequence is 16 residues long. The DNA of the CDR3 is TGTGCCAGTAGTATAGTCAAGGGAGGATCCTACAATGAGCAGTTCTTC. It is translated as CASSIVKGGSYNEQFF.

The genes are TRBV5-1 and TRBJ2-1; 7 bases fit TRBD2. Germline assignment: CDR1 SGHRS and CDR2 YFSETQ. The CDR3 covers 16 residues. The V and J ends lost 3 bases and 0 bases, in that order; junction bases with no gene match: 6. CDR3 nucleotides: TGCGCCAGCAGCTCCACTAGCGCGAGCTCCTACAATGAGCAGTTCTTC. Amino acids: CASSSTSASSYNEQFF.

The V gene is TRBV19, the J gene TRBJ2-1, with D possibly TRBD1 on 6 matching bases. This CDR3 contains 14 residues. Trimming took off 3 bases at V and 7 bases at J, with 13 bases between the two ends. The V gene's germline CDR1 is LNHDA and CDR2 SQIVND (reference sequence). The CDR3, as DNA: TGTGCCAGTAGTATGGGGGCAGGGGTGAATGAGCAGTTCTTC. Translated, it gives CASSMGAGVNEQFF.